A selection of T cell receptor beta chains follows, all from one sample in a study of blood T cells in healthy people across ages. TCRdb re-called the 5' RACE reads with MiXCR, one entry per CDR3 protein. The repertoire has fewer than 1 million distinct CDR3 sequences, under 45% of them found once; the top ten carry around 21%. The specimen sequenced was blood. The receptors were gathered from a man in his 60s in good health. Each CDR3 is given with its conserved first and last residue. A D gene is named only where the DNA matches it firmly. Size is stated for part of the rows, as once, few or many counts, or as a class when the clone is expanded.

size	D	V	J	CDR3	DNA
.	TRBD1	TRBV29-1	TRBJ2-5	CSVDLDRDGETQYF	TGCAGCGTTGATCTGGACAGGGACGGAGAGACCCAGTACTTC
.	.	TRBV4-1	TRBJ1-5	CASSQGFSTDYNQPQHF	TGCGCCAGCAGCCAAGGATTTTCGACGGATTATAATCAGCCCCAGCATTTT
.	TRBD2	TRBV4-2	TRBJ2-7	CASSQEDSGVSSYEQYF	TGTGCCAGCAGCCAAGAGGATAGCGGGGTCTCTTCCTACGAGCAGTACTTC
few	.	TRBV7-2	TRBJ2-5	CASSLVLGGLQETQYF	TGTGCCAGCAGCTTAGTTCTCGGGGGTCTCCAAGAGACCCAGTACTTC
.	.	TRBV30	TRBJ2-3	CAWSVGFQRRVDTQYF	TGTGCCTGGAGTGTGGGTTTCCAACGTCGGGTGGATACGCAGTATTTT
.	.	TRBV6-5	TRBJ2-7	CASSYSTMGRNGVDEQYF	TGTGCCAGCAGTTACTCGACCATGGGAAGAAATGGCGTTGACGAGCAGTACTTC
.	.	TRBV7-9	TRBJ1-4	CASSPMGHYEKLFF	TGTGCCAGCAGCCCCATGGGACACTATGAAAAACTGTTTTTT
.	.	TRBV14	TRBJ2-1	CASSHGANSAEQFF	TGTGCCAGCAGCCACGGGGCCAATTCCGCGGAGCAGTTCTTC
.	TRBD2	TRBV6-2/TRBV6-3	TRBJ2-3	CASSPGTSARDTQYF	TGTGCCAGCAGCCCCGGGACTAGCGCTAGAGATACGCAGTATTTT
.	TRBD1	TRBV12-3/TRBV12-4	TRBJ2-3	CASKPGQGTDTQYF	TGTGCCAGCAAACCGGGACAGGGAACAGATACGCAGTATTTT
.	.	TRBV6-2/TRBV6-3	TRBJ2-5	CASSYNPSVGIEETQYF	TGTGCCAGCAGTTACAACCCTAGCGTTGGAATCGAAGAGACCCAGTACTTC
.	.	TRBV12-3/TRBV12-4	TRBJ1-4	CASSSSGATNEKLFF	TGTGCCAGCAGTTCCTCCGGAGCAACTAATGAAAAACTGTTTTTT
.	.	TRBV5-1	TRBJ2-3	CASSSGDLGTDTQYF	TGCGCCAGCAGCTCCGGGGACCTAGGCACAGATACGCAGTATTTT
.	.	TRBV20-1	TRBJ2-7	CSAPRGGLNYEQYF	TGCAGTGCTCCTCGAGGGGGGCTTAACTACGAGCAGTACTTC